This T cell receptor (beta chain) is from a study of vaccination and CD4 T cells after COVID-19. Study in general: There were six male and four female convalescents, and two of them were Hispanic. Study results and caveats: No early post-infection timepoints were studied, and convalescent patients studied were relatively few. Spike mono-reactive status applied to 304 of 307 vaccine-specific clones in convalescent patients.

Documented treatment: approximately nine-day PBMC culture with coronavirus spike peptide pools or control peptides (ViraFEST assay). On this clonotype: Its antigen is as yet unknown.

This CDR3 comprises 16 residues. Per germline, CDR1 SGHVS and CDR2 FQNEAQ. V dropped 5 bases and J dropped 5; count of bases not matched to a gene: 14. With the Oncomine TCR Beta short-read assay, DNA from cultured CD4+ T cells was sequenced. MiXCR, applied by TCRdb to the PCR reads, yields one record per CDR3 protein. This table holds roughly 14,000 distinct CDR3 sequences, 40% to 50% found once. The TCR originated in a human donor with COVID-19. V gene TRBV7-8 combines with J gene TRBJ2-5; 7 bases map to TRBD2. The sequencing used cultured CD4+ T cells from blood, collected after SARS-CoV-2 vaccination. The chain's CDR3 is CASSKVASGVQETQYF. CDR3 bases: TGTGCCAGCAGCAAGGTTGCCAGCGGGGTGCAGGAGACCCAGTACTTC.